The 27 T cell receptor beta chains below all came from one sample that was sequenced in a study of T-cell reconstitution after alpha-beta-depleted transplantation in children. Preparing the TCRbeta library involved the use of unique molecular identifiers. TCRdb re-called the PCR reads through MiXCR, storing one row per CDR3 protein. This table has 600,000 to 700,000 distinct CDR3 sequences, about 15% appearing once. The specimen comprised PBMCs from the stem cell graft donor, sampled from the stem cell graft. Receptors originate from a human donor who donated a stem cell graft to a child with acute myeloid leukemia.

The genes are TRBV10-1 and TRBJ2-2; TRBD1 aligns across 12 bases. This CDR3 comprises 17 residues. V shed 5 bases and J 2 bases; nucleotides not matched to a gene: 6. The germline V gene has CDR1 WNHNN and CDR2 SYGVQD (reference sequence). In DNA, the CDR3 is TGCGCCAGCAGTCGCCGGGACAGGGGGCTTAACACCGGGGAGCTGTTTTTT. Its translation is CASSRRDRGLNTGELFF.

Many counts were recorded for this clonotype. The V call is TRBV20-1, the J call TRBJ1-6, with TRBD1 matching 9 bases. The V gene's germline CDR1 is DFQATT and CDR2 SNEGSKA (reference sequence). There are 14 residues in the CDR3. V lost 5 bases and J lost 10; bases outside the gene matches: 9. The CDR3 spells CSALQTGGGSPLHF. The CDR3 region has the DNA TGCAGTGCTTTACAGACAGGGGGAGGATCACCCCTCCACTTT.

The V and J genes are TRBV19 and TRBJ1-5; 7 bases line up with TRBD1. V trimming: 5 bases; J trimming: 3 bases; junction bases outside the gene matches: 7. Per the germline V gene, CDR1 is LNHDA and CDR2 is SQIVND (reference sequence). CDR3 length equals 15 residues. This CDR3 reads CASSLQGQPNQPQHF. The CDR3 DNA sequence: TGTGCCAGTAGTCTCCAGGGACAGCCCAATCAGCCCCAGCATTTT.

This clonotype has at least ten counts. The V gene is TRBV6-5, the J gene TRBJ2-7; D not certain. The V end was cut by 4 bases, the J end by 0 bases, with 13 bases between. Germline V gene lookup returns CDR1 MNHEY and CDR2 SVGAGI. The CDR3 consists of 15 residues. The chain's CDR3 is CASSSPRGRSYEQYF. The CDR3 nucleotides read TGTGCCAGCAGTTCGCCGAGAGGCCGCTCCTACGAGCAGTACTTC.

This clonotype has just a few counts. This chain uses TRBV7-6 with TRBJ2-4, with D possibly being TRBD2 (5 bases). The germline V and J ends were trimmed by 0 bases and 2 bases, with 11 bases remaining between them. Germline V gene data show CDR1 as SGHVS and CDR2 as FNYEAQ. The CDR3 covers 16 residues. The CDR3 loop reads CASSLAASGTKNIQYF. CDR3 DNA: TGTGCCAGCAGCTTAGCGGCGTCGGGAACCAAAAACATTCAGTACTTC.

This chain joins TRBV20-1 and TRBJ1-2; no firm D call. The CDR3 consists of 8 residues. V shed 8 bases and J shed 9 bases, with 7 bases lying between them. Germline V gene data show CDR1 as DFQATT and CDR2 as SNEGSKA (reference sequence). The CDR3 protein is CSFGSYTF. The CDR3, as DNA: TGCAGTTTTGGGAGCTACACCTTC.

The chain combines TRBV9 with TRBJ2-3; 7 bases match TRBD2. This CDR3 has 16 residues. Germline V gene sequence: CDR1 SGDLS, CDR2 YYNGEE. V shed 0 bases, J shed 1 base, and the junction held 5 bases outside the gene matches. This chain's CDR3 is CASSVEGGAGTDTQYF. The CDR3 DNA is TGTGCCAGCAGCGTAGAGGGAGGGGCCGGCACAGATACGCAGTATTTT.

The chain employs TRBV5-4 and TRBJ2-3, with unresolved D. Per the germline V gene, CDR1 is SGHNT and CDR2 is YYREEE (reference sequence). The CDR3 length is 12 residues. Trimming took 2 bases from V and 6 from J, leaving 7 bases between them. The CDR3 reads CASSFPKDTQYF. The CDR3 DNA is TGTGCCAGCAGCTTCCCGAAGGATACGCAGTATTTT.

The rearrangement joins TRBV12-3 or TRBV12-4 to TRBJ1-2; D is ambiguous. V lost 8 bases and J lost 8, with 18 bases in between. This CDR3 has 13 residues. In DNA, the CDR3 is TGTGCCAGCCTTGGAGCGGGGTACGGCGGCTACACCTTC. It translates to CASLGAGYGGYTF.

This clonotype has more than one count but fewer than ten. The chain couples TRBV12-3 or TRBV12-4 to TRBJ1-6; 9 bases fit TRBD1. Trimming cost V 6 bases and J 9 bases; bases outside gene matches: 6. This CDR3 has 14 residues. CDR3 nucleotide sequence: TGTGCCAGCAGCCCCCGGGACAGGGCTTCACCCCTCCACTTT. This translates into CASSPRDRASPLHF.

V and J are TRBV6-5 and TRBJ2-7, with 9 bases that match TRBD1. Trimming removed 1 base from V and 4 bases from J; junction bases left unmatched: 2. The CDR3 has 14 amino acids. Per the germline V gene, CDR1 is MNHEY and CDR2 is SVGAGI. The CDR3 spells CASSYWTGVYEQYF. CDR3 bases: TGTGCCAGCAGTTACTGGACAGGGGTGTACGAGCAGTACTTC.

In DNA form, the CDR3 reads TGTGCCAGCAGCTCGGGACTAACGAGACAAGAGACCCAGTACTTC. Translating it yields CASSSGLTRQETQYF. V usage is TRBV7-6 and J usage is TRBJ2-5, with 7 bases aligning to TRBD2. CDR1 is SGHVS, CDR2 FNYEAQ, per germline. CDR3 length equals 15 residues. With 4 bases clipped from V and 2 bases from J, the junction kept 7 bases outside the gene matches.

The sample holds a few counts of this clonotype. This sequence joins TRBV11-2 and TRBJ1-1, with D perhaps matching TRBD1 (6 bases). Trimming took off 5 bases at V and 3 bases at J, with 13 bases between the two ends. Germline-derived CDR1 and CDR2 are SGHAT and FQNNGV. This CDR3 has 14 amino acids. CDR3 sequence reads: CASSGRRGDTEAFF. Written as DNA, the CDR3 is TGTGCCAGCAGCGGACGTAGGGGGGACACTGAAGCTTTCTTT.

The chain combines TRBV6-6 with TRBJ1-1; D remains unclear. Germline CDR1 is MNHNY and CDR2 is SVGAGI (reference sequence). The CDR3 consists of 13 residues. The ends were cut back, 2 bases at V and 6 bases at J, with 10 bases in the middle. CDR3 sequence reads: CASSYPWKAEAFF. In DNA form, the CDR3 reads TGTGCCAGCAGTTACCCCTGGAAGGCTGAAGCTTTCTTT.

The genes are TRBV5-1 and TRBJ1-1; D gene unclear. In germline, CDR1 is SGHRS, CDR2 YFSETQ. The CDR3 runs to 16 residues. The germline V and J ends were trimmed by 2 bases and 1 base, with 15 bases remaining between them. The chain's CDR3 is CASSFHTVGTNTEAFF. For the CDR3, the DNA is TGCGCCAGCAGCTTTCACACAGTAGGTACGAACACTGAAGCTTTCTTT.

This clonotype came up many times. This chain connects TRBV6-5 to TRBJ2-2; D unresolved. CDR1 and CDR2 from the germline V gene are MNHEY and SVGAGI. V was trimmed by 6 bases and J by 3 bases, leaving 17 bases between them. The CDR3 is made up of 16 amino acids. This chain's CDR3 is CASSTTTILDTGELFF. CDR3 nucleotide sequence: TGTGCCAGCAGCACTACAACTATTTTAGACACCGGGGAGCTGTTTTTT.

The rearrangement links TRBV7-3 to TRBJ2-5; perhaps D is TRBD1 or TRBD2 (5 bases each). The J call may be in error: the DNA end matches TRBJ2-1 better. CDR3 length: 14 amino acids. Germline V gene data show CDR1 as SGHTA and CDR2 as FQGTGA. The CDR3 region has the DNA TGTGCCAGCAGCTTAACCGGGACCGGGGAGACCCAGTTCTTC. It translates to CASSLTGTGETQFF.

The V call is TRBV10-3, the J call TRBJ2-1; TRBD2 matches at 9 bases. CDR1 ENHRY and CDR2 SYGVKD come from the germline V gene. The CDR3 runs to 16 residues. Trimming cost V 0 bases and J 5 bases; bases outside gene matches: 5. Written as DNA, the CDR3 is TGTGCCATCAGTGAGTCGACCGGGACTAGCAACAATGAGCAGTTCTTC. Translated: CAISESTGTSNNEQFF.

This clonotype showed up just a few times. The chain combines TRBV7-9 with TRBJ1-1; tentatively, D is TRBD1 (5 bases). The V end was cut by 5 bases, the J end by 7 bases, with 14 bases between. CDR1 and CDR2 from the germline V gene are SEHNR and FQNEAQ (reference sequence). The CDR3 totals 13 residues. CDR3 nucleotides: TGTGCCAGCAGCATGGACATCTTCGTTGAAGCTTTCTTT. It yields the protein CASSMDIFVEAFF.

This clonotype was counted many times. The gene calls are TRBV20-1 and TRBJ2-5, with D perhaps TRBD2 (5 bases). Germline V gene lookup returns CDR1 DFQATT and CDR2 SNEGSKA (reference sequence). V was shortened by 6 bases and J by 2 bases, with 10 bases between the two germline ends. The CDR3 length is 12 residues. Here the CDR3 DNA reads TGCAGTGCCGGACTGGGACAAGAGACCCAGTACTTC. This sequence encodes CSAGLGQETQYF.

This clonotype was seen a handful of times. The CDR3 loop is CASSPGTLNSPLHF. CDR3 DNA: TGCGCCAGCAGCCCGGGAACTCTTAATTCACCCCTCCACTTT. This chain joins TRBV5-1 and TRBJ1-6, with unresolved D. The V gene's germline CDR1 is SGHRS and CDR2 YFSETQ. The length of the CDR3 is 14 residues. V was clipped by 4 bases and J by 6 bases, with 11 bases between them.

This clonotype was seen at least ten times. The chain joins TRBV20-1 to TRBJ2-3; the match to TRBD2 covers 7 bases. CDR3 length equals 16 residues. CDR1 is DFQATT and CDR2 is SNEGSKA in the germline V gene (reference sequence). J was trimmed by 1 base and V by 6 bases; bases with no gene match: 13. CDR3 sequence reads: CSAIRPSTSGTDTQYF. The CDR3, as DNA: TGCAGTGCCATACGCCCCTCTACTAGCGGCACAGATACGCAGTATTTT.

The chain has TRBV6-4 and TRBJ2-3; D remains unclear. The CDR3 totals 13 residues. With 3 bases removed from V and 1 base from J, the gap between germline ends came to 5 bases. Per the germline V gene, CDR1 is MRHNA and CDR2 is SNTAGT. This chain's CDR3 is CASSEHGTDTQYF. The CDR3 bases are TGTGCCAGCAGTGAACACGGCACAGATACGCAGTATTTT.

The chain uses TRBV28 and TRBJ2-1; D unclear. Germline V gene lookup returns CDR1 MDHEN and CDR2 SYDVKM. V was clipped by 2 bases and J by 3 bases, with 14 bases between them. There are 16 residues in the CDR3. The CDR3 spells CASSLHPGPFYNEQFF. The CDR3 region has the DNA TGTGCCAGCAGTTTACATCCAGGCCCCTTCTACAATGAGCAGTTCTTC.

About this clonotype: A much larger clone sits a single nucleotide away, making a read error possible. This chain links TRBV20-1 with TRBJ1-5; D not resolved. The CDR3 is 13 amino acids. Germline V gene sequence: CDR1 DFQATT, CDR2 SNEGSKA (reference sequence). V gave up 5 bases and J gave up 4 bases, with 12 bases separating them. The CDR3: CSAPQPANQPQHF. The CDR3 DNA reads as TGCAGTGCTCCCCAACCCGCGAATCAGCCCCAGCATTTT.

The chain links TRBV7-2 to TRBJ1-2; D unclear. Germline CDR1 reads SGHTA; CDR2 reads FQGNSA. CDR3 length equals 13 residues. Trimming removed 11 bases at V and 8 bases at J, with 21 bases between. The CDR3 DNA is TGTGCCGGCCTAGCTAATTCGGTTGGCGGCTACACCTTC. This sequence encodes CAGLANSVGGYTF.

The CDR3 protein is CSARVAGWGLAEAFF. CDR3 bases: TGCAGTGCTAGAGTTGCAGGGTGGGGGCTGGCTGAAGCTTTCTTT. The chain links TRBV20-1 to TRBJ1-1; maybe TRBD1 (6 bases). This CDR3 is built from 15 residues. Trimming shortened V by 1 base and J by 6 bases, and 18 bases separated the two germline ends. Germline V gene sequence: CDR1 DFQATT, CDR2 SNEGSKA (reference sequence).